The rows below give T cell receptor beta chains drawn from one sample of a study of graft-versus-host responses after intestinal transplantation. The antigens these receptors bind are not known. The assay was immunoSEQ multiplex PCR, and TCRdb's table has in-frame clones only and misses some. Here the sample spans tens of thousands of clones, about 94% being singletons. The sequencing used unstimulated CD4+ T cells sorted from spleen or lymph node cells, collected before transplant. These receptors originate from a human donor who was the organ donor for an intestinal transplant. Each CDR3 is given with its conserved first and last residue. D genes are given only for firm matches. Only some rows state a clone size, as once, few, many or a class for expanded clones.

clone_size: NA
d_call: TRBD1
v_call: TRBV28
j_call: TRBJ1-3
cdr3_aa: CASSPTGGTGNTIYF
cdr3_nt: TGTGCCAGCAGTCCCACAGGGGGAACTGGAAACACCATATATTTT

clone_size: NA
d_call: TRBD2
v_call: TRBV18
j_call: TRBJ2-7
cdr3_aa: CASSLAGSYEQYF
cdr3_nt: TGTGCCAGCTCACTAGCGGGCTCCTACGAGCAGTACTTC

clone_size: NA
d_call: NA
v_call: TRBV4-3
j_call: TRBJ1-5
cdr3_aa: CASSQDGNQPQHF
cdr3_nt: TGCGCCAGCAGCCAGGACGGGAATCAGCCCCAGCATTTT

clone_size: NA
d_call: TRBD1
v_call: TRBV19
j_call: TRBJ1-6
cdr3_aa: CASSLGQGAFSPLHF
cdr3_nt: TGTGCCAGTAGTTTGGGGCAGGGGGCGTTTTCACCCCTCCACTTT

clone_size: NA
d_call: NA
v_call: TRBV5-1
j_call: TRBJ2-5
cdr3_aa: CASSVRGTDQETQYF
cdr3_nt: TGCGCCAGCAGCGTACGAGGGACGGACCAAGAGACCCAGTACTTC

clone_size: NA
d_call: NA
v_call: TRBV4-1
j_call: TRBJ2-7
cdr3_aa: CASSQETSRRLDF
cdr3_nt: TGCGCCAGCAGCCAAGAGACGAGTAGGCGGCTAGACTTC

clone_size: NA
d_call: TRBD1
v_call: TRBV9
j_call: TRBJ1-2
cdr3_aa: CASPPEGAANYGYTF
cdr3_nt: TGTGCCAGCCCCCCAGAGGGGGCGGCTAACTATGGCTACACCTTC

clone_size: NA
d_call: TRBD1
v_call: TRBV5-4
j_call: TRBJ2-2
cdr3_aa: CASSLMDRGRSGELFF
cdr3_nt: TGTGCCAGCAGCTTAATGGACAGGGGGAGGTCCGGGGAGCTGTTTTTT

clone_size: NA
d_call: TRBD1
v_call: TRBV2
j_call: TRBJ2-2
cdr3_aa: CASRIRDRGGWLFF
cdr3_nt: TGTGCCAGTCGTATCCGGGACAGGGGAGGTTGGTTGTTTTTT

clone_size: NA
d_call: NA
v_call: TRBV7-9
j_call: TRBJ2-3
cdr3_aa: CASSLGTDTQYF
cdr3_nt: TGTGCCAGCAGCTTAGGCACAGATACGCAGTATTTT

clone_size: NA
d_call: NA
v_call: TRBV12-5
j_call: TRBJ2-1
cdr3_aa: CASGLVLSDNEQFF
cdr3_nt: TGTGCTAGTGGTTTGGTACTTTCAGACAATGAGCAGTTCTTC

clone_size: NA
d_call: NA
v_call: TRBV6-6
j_call: TRBJ1-2
cdr3_aa: CASRDNLNRESYGYTF
cdr3_nt: TGTGCCAGCAGAGACAACCTGAACAGGGAGTCCTATGGCTACACCTTC

clone_size: NA
d_call: NA
v_call: TRBV6-5
j_call: TRBJ2-7
cdr3_aa: CASESGDTFYEQYF
cdr3_nt: TGTGCCAGCGAGTCGGGGGATACGTTCTACGAGCAGTACTTC

clone_size: NA
d_call: NA
v_call: TRBV7-2
j_call: TRBJ2-2
cdr3_aa: CASSLTSGNTGELFF
cdr3_nt: TGTGCCAGCAGCTTAACGTCGGGGAACACCGGGGAGCTGTTTTTT

clone_size: NA
d_call: NA
v_call: TRBV18
j_call: TRBJ1-1
cdr3_aa: CASSLTPRANTEAFF
cdr3_nt: TGTGCCAGCTCACTAACACCGAGGGCGAACACTGAAGCTTTCTTT

clone_size: NA
d_call: NA
v_call: TRBV15
j_call: TRBJ2-7
cdr3_aa: CATSRALEGSYEQYF
cdr3_nt: TGTGCCACCAGCAGGGCCTTGGAGGGCTCCTACGAGCAGTACTTC

clone_size: NA
d_call: NA
v_call: TRBV28
j_call: TRBJ1-5
cdr3_aa: CASSLREQPQHF
cdr3_nt: TGTGCCAGCAGTTTACGGGAGCAGCCCCAGCATTTT

clone_size: NA
d_call: TRBD1
v_call: TRBV7-2
j_call: TRBJ2-7
cdr3_aa: CASSLASLGQVRASEQYF
cdr3_nt: TGTGCCAGCAGCTTAGCTTCTTTGGGACAGGTTCGGGCTAGCGAGCAGTACTTC

clone_size: NA
d_call: NA
v_call: TRBV15
j_call: TRBJ1-6
cdr3_aa: CATSRERVGPLHF
cdr3_nt: TGTGCCACCAGCAGAGAGAGGGTTGGACCCCTCCACTTT

clone_size: NA
d_call: NA
v_call: TRBV28
j_call: TRBJ2-1
cdr3_aa: CASSNQDRYNEQFF
cdr3_nt: TGTGCCAGCAGCAACCAGGACAGATACAATGAGCAGTTCTTC

clone_size: NA
d_call: NA
v_call: TRBV5-6
j_call: TRBJ1-2
cdr3_aa: CASSLGQLLIYGYTF
cdr3_nt: TGTGCCAGCAGCTTGGGCCAGCTCCTTATCTATGGCTACACCTTC

clone_size: NA
d_call: NA
v_call: TRBV13
j_call: TRBJ1-5
cdr3_aa: CASSLGGRTQPQHF
cdr3_nt: TGTGCCAGCAGCTTAGGGGGTCGTACTCAGCCCCAGCATTTT

clone_size: NA
d_call: TRBD1
v_call: TRBV2
j_call: TRBJ1-4
cdr3_aa: CASTRGQFNEKLFF
cdr3_nt: TGTGCCAGCACCCGGGGACAGTTTAATGAAAAACTGTTTTTT

clone_size: NA
d_call: NA
v_call: TRBV28
j_call: TRBJ2-3
cdr3_aa: CASSLSTSTDTQYF
cdr3_nt: TGTGCCAGCAGTTTATCGACTAGCACAGATACGCAGTATTTT

clone_size: NA
d_call: TRBD1
v_call: TRBV11-2
j_call: TRBJ1-5
cdr3_aa: CASSFTGVGQPQHF
cdr3_nt: TGTGCCAGCAGCTTTACAGGGGTTGGCCAGCCCCAGCATTTT

clone_size: NA
d_call: NA
v_call: TRBV5-1
j_call: TRBJ2-6
cdr3_aa: CAGSLRPTGLSSGANVPTF
cdr3_nt: TGCGCCGGCAGCTTGCGGCCTACAGGGCTTAGCTCTGGGGCCAACGTCCCGACTTTC

clone_size: NA
d_call: NA
v_call: TRBV19
j_call: TRBJ2-7
cdr3_aa: CASSTLGPRLYEQYF
cdr3_nt: TGTGCCAGTAGTACGCTGGGGCCGAGACTCTACGAGCAGTACTTC

clone_size: NA
d_call: NA
v_call: TRBV5-6
j_call: TRBJ2-5
cdr3_aa: CASSYFPVQETQYF
cdr3_nt: TGTGCCAGCAGTTACTTCCCGGTCCAAGAGACCCAGTACTTC

clone_size: NA
d_call: NA
v_call: TRBV4-3
j_call: TRBJ1-6
cdr3_aa: CASSQLGTGNSPLHF
cdr3_nt: TGCGCCAGCAGCCAACTAGGGACGGGAAATTCACCCCTCCACTTT

clone_size: once
d_call: NA
v_call: TRBV29-1
j_call: TRBJ1-1
cdr3_aa: CSVEEGVNTEAFF
cdr3_nt: TGCAGCGTTGAGGAGGGGGTCAACACTGAAGCTTTCTTT

clone_size: NA
d_call: TRBD2
v_call: TRBV5-1
j_call: TRBJ2-3
cdr3_aa: CASSLAVVAGGQDTQYF
cdr3_nt: TGCGCCAGCAGCTTGGCCGTAGTAGCGGGGGGGCAAGATACGCAGTATTTT

clone_size: NA
d_call: NA
v_call: TRBV19
j_call: TRBJ1-3
cdr3_aa: CASSIDLFPAGNTIYF
cdr3_nt: TGTGCCAGTAGTATAGATCTATTTCCTGCTGGAAACACCATATATTTT

clone_size: NA
d_call: TRBD2
v_call: TRBV10-2
j_call: TRBJ2-7
cdr3_aa: CASSFRLAGAYEQYF
cdr3_nt: TGCGCCAGCAGTTTTCGACTAGCGGGGGCCTACGAGCAGTACTTC

clone_size: once
d_call: NA
v_call: TRBV6-1
j_call: TRBJ1-4
cdr3_aa: CASRRTAGAGEKLFF
cdr3_nt: TGTGCCAGCAGGAGGACAGCGGGAGCAGGTGAAAAACTGTTTTTT